One and the same sample provided the 25 T cell receptor beta chains below, sequenced in a study of beta chain features in type 1 diabetes. All of the isolated RNA was reverse transcribed, so expressed TCRB transcripts were sequenced. Assay used: immunoSEQ multiplex PCR; TCRdb lists only in-frame clones, some missing. Of 150,000 to 190,000 clones listed, about 8.5% are singletons. The sequenced sample was central memory CD4+ T cells from blood. Receptors originate from a man younger than 30 in good health.

Ten or more counts support this clone. The CDR3 DNA reads TGCGCCAGCAGTCAGGCCCTAGCGGGTAGCTCCTACGAGCAGTACTTC. Amino acids: CASSQALAGSSYEQYF. The gene calls are TRBV23-1 and TRBJ2-7; 8 bases match TRBD2. TRBV23-1 is given ORF status, its function remaining uncertain. The CDR3 extends over 16 amino acids. J was trimmed by 0 bases and V by 3 bases; bases with no gene match: 7.

This chain joins TRBV5-5 and TRBJ2-5; 8 nucleotides agree with TRBD1. V dropped 3 bases and J dropped 4; count of bases not matched to a gene: 5. In germline, CDR1 is SGHKS, CDR2 YYEKEE (reference sequence). This CDR3 has 14 residues. Here the CDR3 DNA reads TGTGCCAGCAGCTCGGGACAGGTCCGAGAGACCCAGTACTTC. Translated: CASSSGQVRETQYF.

This clone was recorded at least ten times. The chain couples TRBV9 to TRBJ2-1, with unresolved D. CDR1 and CDR2 (germline): SGDLS, YYNGEE. CDR3 length: 11 amino acids. The ends were cut back, 0 bases at V and 10 bases at J, with 5 bases in the middle. The CDR3: CASSVEEEQFF. CDR3 coding DNA: TGTGCCAGCAGCGTAGAGGAGGAGCAGTTCTTC.

The V call is TRBV7-2, the J call TRBJ2-7; TRBD2 aligns across 8 bases. The germline gives CDR1 SGHTA, CDR2 FQGNSA. This CDR3 is 16 amino acids long. The junction had 8 bases not matched to a gene; V was cut back by 4 bases and J by 0 bases. CDR3 sequence reads: CASSSQVAGPSYEQYF. CDR3 bases: TGTGCCAGCAGCTCCCAGGTAGCGGGACCCTCCTACGAGCAGTACTTC.

The chain couples TRBV6-1 to TRBJ2-1; TRBD2 agrees at 9 bases. V lost 1 base and J lost 9; bases outside the gene matches: 7. The CDR3 totals 15 residues. Per germline, CDR1 MNHNS and CDR2 SASEGT. CDR3 in amino acids: CASSEEGGGAAEQFF. CDR3 sequence (DNA): TGTGCCAGCAGTGAAGAAGGCGGGGGGGCCGCTGAGCAGTTCTTC.

The chain couples TRBV5-4 to TRBJ1-4; 10 bases map to TRBD1. The CDR3 has 15 residues. Per the germline V gene, CDR1 is SGHNT and CDR2 is YYREEE (reference sequence). V lost 3 bases, J lost 6 bases, and 5 bases stayed unmatched. The DNA of the CDR3 is TGTGCCAGCAGCTGGATCGGGACAGGGGATGAAAAACTGTTTTTT. Its protein is CASSWIGTGDEKLFF.

This clone has just a few counts. The chain is built from TRBV7-3 and TRBJ2-1; TRBD2 might be the D (7 bases). Trimming shortened V by 2 bases and J by 8 bases, and 19 bases separated the two germline ends. Germline V lookup: CDR1 SGHTA, CDR2 FQGTGA. The CDR3 has 16 residues. CDR3 DNA sequence: TGTGCCAGCAGCTTAGGCGGGGGCCTACGGATGTATGAGCAGTTCTTC. It is translated as CASSLGGGLRMYEQFF.

The genes are TRBV7-2 and TRBJ2-7, with D hard to call. This CDR3 is 12 amino acids long. Germline CDR1 is SGHTA and CDR2 is FQGNSA. Trimming stripped 5 bases from V and 2 bases from J, with 7 bases between. As DNA, the CDR3 is TGTGCCAGCAGCGCCTTAGCCTACGAGCAGTACTTC. This translates into CASSALAYEQYF. The whole variable domain, filled in from reference TRBV7-2 and TRBJ2-7, reads GAGVSQSPSNKVTEKGKDVELRCDPISGHTALYWYRQSLGQGLEFLIYFQGNSAPDKSGLPSDRFSAERTGGSVSTLTIQRTQQEDSAVYLCASSALAYEQYFGPGTRLTVT.

This clone occurred once. The chain links TRBV5-1 to TRBJ2-3, with TRBD2 matching over 10 bases. Germline V gene sequence: CDR1 SGHRS, CDR2 YFSETQ. Germline trimming cut 4 bases from V and 7 bases from J; bases unmatched to any gene: 9. This CDR3 is built from 15 residues. In DNA, the CDR3 is TGCGCCAGCAGCACAGCGGGAGGGCAGGGTAATACGCAGTATTTT. It codes for CASSTAGGQGNTQYF.

This sequence joins TRBV19 and TRBJ2-1, with D possibly being TRBD2 (5 bases). The germline gives CDR1 LNHDA, CDR2 SQIVND (reference sequence). Deletions cut 3 bases from V and 3 bases from J, with 15 bases between. This CDR3 spans 16 amino acids. The CDR3 spells CASSILEAANYNEQFF. CDR3 DNA: TGTGCCAGTAGTATTTTGGAAGCGGCCAACTACAATGAGCAGTTCTTC.

The rearrangement uses TRBV28 and TRBJ2-3; 7 nucleotides line up with TRBD1. Germline CDR1 reads MDHEN; CDR2 reads SYDVKM. The ends lost 5 bases at V and 3 bases at J; junction bases unmatched: 8. The CDR3 runs 15 residues. CDR3 in DNA: TGTGCCAGCAGTGGATGGGACAGAAGTACAGATACGCAGTATTTT. Its translation: CASSGWDRSTDTQYF. Variable domain in full (rest from reference TRBV28 and TRBJ2-3): DVKVTQSSRYLVKRTGEKVFLECVQDMDHENMFWYRQDPGLGLRLIYFSYDVKMKEKGDIPEGYSVSREKKERFSLILESASTNQTSMYLCASSGWDRSTDTQYFGPGTRLTVL.

This clone has more than one count but fewer than ten. The V and J genes are TRBV6-5 and TRBJ2-4, with a tentative D call TRBD2 (7 bases). The CDR3 runs to 11 residues. Trimming cost V 7 bases and J 8 bases, with 9 bases left between them. CDR1 and CDR2 from the germline V gene are MNHEY and SVGAGI. CDR3 nucleotides: TGTGCCAGCAAGGGGGGGCACATTCAGTACTTC. Its protein is CASKGGHIQYF.

The chain links TRBV29-1 to TRBJ2-5; 9 nucleotides align to TRBD2. CDR3 length: 12 residues. V shed 7 bases and J 3 bases; nucleotides not matched to a gene: 3. In germline, CDR1 is SQVTM, CDR2 ANQGSEA. The CDR3 is CSARLAEETQYF. For the CDR3, the DNA is TGCAGCGCCCGACTAGCGGAAGAGACCCAGTACTTC.

J is TRBJ1-2 and V is TRBV7-2; TRBD1 might be the D (5 bases). Germline loops: CDR1 SGHTA, CDR2 FQGNSA. This CDR3 contains 15 residues. The V and J ends lost 3 bases and 6 bases respectively, with 17 bases between them. This chain's CDR3 is CASSFQQGGGDGYTF. The CDR3 DNA follows: TGTGCCAGCAGCTTCCAGCAGGGCGGTGGGGATGGCTACACCTTC.

This chain joins TRBV2 and TRBJ1-5, with D hard to call. Trimming took off 6 bases at V and 2 bases at J, with 8 bases between the two ends. The CDR3 spans 13 residues. Germline-derived CDR1 and CDR2 are SNHLY and FYNNEI. In nucleotides, the CDR3 is TGTGCCAGCAGCATGGGAGGCAATCAGCCCCAGCATTTT. Translation: CASSMGGNQPQHF.

In this sample, this clone turned up a few times. J is TRBJ2-2 and V is TRBV6-1; possible D gene TRBD1, 5 bases. The ends were cut back, 3 bases at V and 0 bases at J, with 11 bases in the middle. This CDR3 has 16 residues. Germline CDR1 is MNHNS and CDR2 is SASEGT. CDR3 residues: CASSDMGRANTGELFF. CDR3 sequence (DNA): TGTGCCAGCAGTGATATGGGCAGGGCGAACACCGGGGAGCTGTTTTTT.

The rearrangement joins TRBV4-3 to TRBJ1-5; 9 bases agree with TRBD1. This CDR3 is 14 amino acids long. The trim removed 5 bases at V and 6 bases at J, leaving 5 bases unmatched. CDR1 and CDR2 (germline): LGHNA, YSLEER. The CDR3 loop reads CASSYTGGGQPQHF. The CDR3 DNA reads as TGCGCCAGCAGCTACACAGGGGGCGGTCAGCCCCAGCATTTT.

This clone was seen repeatedly, ten times or more. The chain couples TRBV11-1 to TRBJ1-1; D unresolved. The length of the CDR3 is 16 residues. CDR1 is SGHAT and CDR2 is FQDESV in the germline V gene (reference sequence). The ends were cut back, 10 bases at V and 2 bases at J, with 23 bases in the middle. CDR3 nucleotide sequence: TGTGCCACCACTAAAGGCAGCCTCTCATCCAACACTGAAGCTTTCTTT. Its translation is CATTKGSLSSNTEAFF.

This clone was picked up a small number of times. V usage is TRBV4-3 and J usage is TRBJ1-2; 7 bases map to TRBD1. J was trimmed by 0 bases and V by 4 bases; bases with no gene match: 8. The CDR3 is 16 residues long. From germline, CDR1 is LGHNA and CDR2 YSLEER. The CDR3 reads CASSLQPTGSNYGYTF. The CDR3 DNA reads TGCGCCAGCAGCCTACAACCGACAGGGTCTAACTATGGCTACACCTTC.

The V and J genes are TRBV10-3 and TRBJ2-1, with 8 bases aligning to TRBD2. V dropped 3 bases and J dropped 0; count of bases not matched to a gene: 13. This CDR3 is built from 19 residues. CDR1 is ENHRY, CDR2 SYGVKD, per germline. The DNA of the CDR3 is TGTGCCATCAGTGAAGGGGGTAGCGGGATCGACGACTCCTACAATGAGCAGTTCTTC. This translates into CAISEGGSGIDDSYNEQFF.

This clone turned up a few times. The genes are TRBV7-2 and TRBJ1-2; 7 bases are a match to TRBD1. After removal of 1 base from V and 8 bases from J, the junction contained 7 bases not matched to a gene. Germline V gene lookup returns CDR1 SGHTA and CDR2 FQGNSA. The CDR3 totals 14 residues. In nucleotides, the CDR3 is TGTGCCAGCAGCTTAGATTTGGCAGGGGGAGGCTACACCTTC. Translating gives CASSLDLAGGGYTF.

The chain links TRBV27 to TRBJ1-2; TRBD1 might be the D (6 bases). Trimming pared 4 bases from V and 3 bases from J, leaving 18 bases between. The CDR3 runs to 16 residues. Germline V gene sequence: CDR1 MNHEY, CDR2 SMNVEV (reference sequence). CDR3 bases: TGTGCCAGCAGTTCCTTCAGGGGTACCGACTACTATGGCTACACCTTC. Its protein is CASSSFRGTDYYGYTF.

The J gene is TRBJ1-2, the V gene TRBV28; weak D call: TRBD1 (5 bases). Per the germline V gene, CDR1 is MDHEN and CDR2 is SYDVKM. The CDR3 covers 15 residues. With 6 bases removed from V and 1 base from J, the gap between germline ends came to 15 bases. In DNA, the CDR3 is TGTGCCAGCAGCCCGGGGGGGGAGCTTAACTATGGCTACACCTTC. Translated: CASSPGGELNYGYTF.

The table lists this clone with a few counts. The chain carries TRBV15 and TRBJ1-5; D is undetermined. The CDR3 contains 14 residues. V shed 3 bases and J shed 7 bases, with 13 bases lying between them. The germline gives CDR1 LNHNV, CDR2 YYDKDF (reference sequence). This CDR3 is CATSSSIAGQPQHF. The CDR3 bases are TGTGCCACCAGCAGCTCTATAGCTGGCCAGCCCCAGCATTTT.

This clone was counted only a few times. Here the CDR3 DNA reads TGTGCCAGCAGTCAAAGAAAACAGGGAAGGCGAGAGACCCAGTACTTC. Its translation is CASSQRKQGRRETQYF. The chain employs TRBV28 and TRBJ2-5; D is perhaps TRBD1 (6 bases). The germline V and J ends were trimmed by 5 bases and 4 bases, with 20 bases remaining between them. The CDR3 has 16 residues. Germline CDR1 is MDHEN and CDR2 is SYDVKM.